This T cell receptor (beta chain) is from a study of blood T cell repertoires in COVID-19. Turning to the study itself: Acute and convalescent COVID-19 specimens originated in the United States, Italy and Spain. Sample material is recorded as cDNA or gDNA derived from T cells, B-cell-depleted T cells, or PBMCs.

The repertoire was sequenced with immunoSEQ multiplex PCR; TCRdb's copy has only in-frame clones and lacks some. The data show 150,000 to 180,000 clones, with 80% seen just once and roughly 0.56% held by the top ten. The CDR3 has 18 residues. CDR1 is KGHDR and CDR2 is SFDVKD in the germline V gene. The trim removed 3 bases at V and 6 bases at J, leaving 9 bases unmatched. The sequenced sample was peripheral blood. This sequence originates from a man in his fifties or sixties with acute or convalescent COVID-19. The chain has TRBV24-1 and TRBJ2-1; TRBD2 matches at 14 bases. This chain's CDR3 is CATSDPSGTSGRGNEQFF. The DNA for the CDR3 is TGTGCCACCAGTGATCCTTCTGGGACTAGCGGGAGAGGCAATGAGCAGTTCTTC.